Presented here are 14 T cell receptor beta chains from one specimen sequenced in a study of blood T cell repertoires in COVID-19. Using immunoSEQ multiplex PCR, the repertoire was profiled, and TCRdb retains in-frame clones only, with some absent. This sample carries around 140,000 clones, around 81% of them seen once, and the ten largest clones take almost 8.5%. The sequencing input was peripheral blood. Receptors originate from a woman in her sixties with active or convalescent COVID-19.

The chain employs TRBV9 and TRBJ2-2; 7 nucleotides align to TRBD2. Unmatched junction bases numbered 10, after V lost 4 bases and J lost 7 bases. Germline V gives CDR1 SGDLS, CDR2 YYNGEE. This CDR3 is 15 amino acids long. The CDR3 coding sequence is TGTGCCAGCAGCATGGGACTAAAGGGAGTCGGGGAGCTGTTTTTT. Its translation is CASSMGLKGVGELFF. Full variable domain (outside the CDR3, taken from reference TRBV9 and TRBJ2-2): DSGVTQTPKHLITATGQRVTLRCSPRSGDLSVYWYQQSLDQGLQFLIQYYNGEERAKGNILERFSAQQFPDLHSELNLSSLELGDSALYFCASSMGLKGVGELFFGEGSRLTVL.

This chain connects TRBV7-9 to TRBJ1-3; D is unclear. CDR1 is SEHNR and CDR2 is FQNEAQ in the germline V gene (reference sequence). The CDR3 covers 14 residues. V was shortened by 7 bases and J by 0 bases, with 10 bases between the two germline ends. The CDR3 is CASTSPFSGNTIYF. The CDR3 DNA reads TGTGCCAGCACCTCTCCTTTCTCTGGAAACACCATATATTTT.

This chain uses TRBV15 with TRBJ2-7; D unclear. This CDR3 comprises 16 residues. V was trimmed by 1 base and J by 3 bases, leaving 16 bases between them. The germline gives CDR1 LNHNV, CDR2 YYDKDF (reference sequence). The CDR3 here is CATSRVRGVASYEQYF. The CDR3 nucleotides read TGTGCCACCAGCAGAGTTAGAGGAGTCGCGAGCTACGAGCAGTACTTC.

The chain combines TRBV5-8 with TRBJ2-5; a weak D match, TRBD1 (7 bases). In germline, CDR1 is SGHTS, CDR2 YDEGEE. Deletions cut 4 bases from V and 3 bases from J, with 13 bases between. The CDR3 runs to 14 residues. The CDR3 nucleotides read TGTGCCAGCAGCGCGGGACAGCGCGAAGAGACCCAGTACTTC. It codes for CASSAGQREETQYF.

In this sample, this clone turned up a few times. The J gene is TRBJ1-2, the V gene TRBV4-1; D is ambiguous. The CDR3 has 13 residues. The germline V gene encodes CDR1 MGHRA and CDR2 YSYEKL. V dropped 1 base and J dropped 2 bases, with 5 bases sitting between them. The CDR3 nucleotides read TGCGCCAGCAGCCAAGCCGGGAACTATGGCTACACCTTC. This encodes CASSQAGNYGYTF.

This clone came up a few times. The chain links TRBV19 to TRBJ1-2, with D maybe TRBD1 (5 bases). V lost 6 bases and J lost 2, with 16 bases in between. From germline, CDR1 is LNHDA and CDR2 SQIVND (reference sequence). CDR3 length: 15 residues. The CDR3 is CASSLTITGNYGYTF. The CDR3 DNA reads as TGTGCCAGTAGCCTTACTATAACAGGCAACTATGGCTACACCTTC.

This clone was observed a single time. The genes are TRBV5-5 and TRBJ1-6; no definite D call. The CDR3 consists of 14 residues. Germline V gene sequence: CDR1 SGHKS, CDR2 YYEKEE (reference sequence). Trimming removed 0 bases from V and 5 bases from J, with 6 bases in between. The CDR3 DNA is TGTGCCAGCAGCTTGGGACTTAATAATTCACCCCTCCACTTT. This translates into CASSLGLNNSPLHF.

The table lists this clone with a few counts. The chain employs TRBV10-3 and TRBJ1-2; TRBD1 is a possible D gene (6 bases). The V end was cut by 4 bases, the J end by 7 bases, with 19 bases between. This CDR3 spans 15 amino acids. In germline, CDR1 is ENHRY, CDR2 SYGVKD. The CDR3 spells CAISVARGTQGGYTF. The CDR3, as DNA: TGTGCCATCAGTGTGGCCAGGGGCACTCAAGGTGGCTACACCTTC.

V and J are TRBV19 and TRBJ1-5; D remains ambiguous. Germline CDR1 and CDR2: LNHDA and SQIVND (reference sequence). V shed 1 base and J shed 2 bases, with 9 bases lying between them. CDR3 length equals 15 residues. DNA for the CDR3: TGTGCCAGTAGTATAGGGGGAGGCGGCAATCAGCCCCAGCATTTT. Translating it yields CASSIGGGGNQPQHF.

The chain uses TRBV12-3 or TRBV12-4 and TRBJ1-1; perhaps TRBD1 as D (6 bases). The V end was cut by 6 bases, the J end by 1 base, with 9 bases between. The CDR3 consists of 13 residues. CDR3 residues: CASRLTGNTEAFF. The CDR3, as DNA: TGTGCCAGCAGACTGACAGGGAACACTGAAGCTTTCTTT.

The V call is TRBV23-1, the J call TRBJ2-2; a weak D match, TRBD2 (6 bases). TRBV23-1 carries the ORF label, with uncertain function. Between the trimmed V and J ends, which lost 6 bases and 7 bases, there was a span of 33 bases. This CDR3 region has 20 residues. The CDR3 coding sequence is TGCGCCAGCAGAGGAGGGGACCCCCCCTGGGTGGGAGTCTGGAACGGGGAGCTGTTTTTT. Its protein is CASRGGDPPWVGVWNGELFF.

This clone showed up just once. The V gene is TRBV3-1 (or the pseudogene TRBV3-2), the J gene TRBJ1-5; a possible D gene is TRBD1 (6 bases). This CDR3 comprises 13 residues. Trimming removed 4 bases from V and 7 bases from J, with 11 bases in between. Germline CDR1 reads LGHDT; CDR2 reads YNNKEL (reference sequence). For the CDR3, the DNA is TGTGCCAGCAGCCTCGGACAGTCCCAGCCCCAGCATTTT. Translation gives CASSLGQSQPQHF.

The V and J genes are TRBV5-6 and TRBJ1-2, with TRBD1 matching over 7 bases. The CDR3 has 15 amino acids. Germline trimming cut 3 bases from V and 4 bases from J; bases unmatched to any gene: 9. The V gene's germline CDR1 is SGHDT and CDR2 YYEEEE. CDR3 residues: CASSSWDRPFYGYTF. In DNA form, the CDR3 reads TGTGCCAGCAGCTCCTGGGACAGACCTTTCTATGGCTACACCTTC.

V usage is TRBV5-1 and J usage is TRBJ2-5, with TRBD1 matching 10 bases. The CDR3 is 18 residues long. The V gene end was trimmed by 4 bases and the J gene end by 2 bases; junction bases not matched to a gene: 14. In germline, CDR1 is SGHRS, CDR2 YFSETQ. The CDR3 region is CASSLWGTGDPFQETQYF. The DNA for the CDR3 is TGCGCCAGCAGCCTATGGGGGACAGGGGACCCTTTTCAAGAGACCCAGTACTTC.